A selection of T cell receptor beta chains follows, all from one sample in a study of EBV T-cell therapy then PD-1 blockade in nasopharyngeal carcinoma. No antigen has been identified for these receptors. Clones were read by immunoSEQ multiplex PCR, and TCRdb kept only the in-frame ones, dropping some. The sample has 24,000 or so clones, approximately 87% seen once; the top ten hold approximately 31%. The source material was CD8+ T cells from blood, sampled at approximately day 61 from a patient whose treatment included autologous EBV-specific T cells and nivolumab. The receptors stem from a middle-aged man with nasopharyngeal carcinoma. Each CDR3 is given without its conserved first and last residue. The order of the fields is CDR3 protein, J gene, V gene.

ASSGPGRGRNTDTQY,TRBJ2-3,TRBV5-4
ASTFGTGGYEQY,TRBJ2-7,TRBV5-6
ASSSRMGIYAYEQY,TRBJ2-7,TRBV27
ASSSPGEAF,TRBJ1-1,TRBV19
ASSLGGTGELF,TRBJ2-2,TRBV3-1/TRBV3-2
ASSRTGEGGELF,TRBJ2-2,TRBV6-6
ASSLGAVTWKY,TRBJ2-3,TRBV5-4
ASSPPGVTEAF,TRBJ1-1,TRBV28
ATRASVSGGVRETQY,TRBJ2-5,TRBV27
ASSPVAGGQYNEQF,TRBJ2-1,TRBV18
ASSLTGDNQPQH,TRBJ1-5,TRBV27
ASSVERGEQY,TRBJ2-7,TRBV9
ASSQGVAGFTDTQY,TRBJ2-3,TRBV3-1/TRBV3-2
ASSNEKLF,TRBJ1-4,TRBV28
ASSLVVNTEAF,TRBJ1-1,TRBV7-9
ASNIAGGPDTQY,TRBJ2-3,TRBV7-2
ASSDDGTSAEQF,TRBJ2-1,TRBV6-4
ASSSPGLNYGYT,TRBJ1-2,TRBV7-3
ASRQGYSNQPQH,TRBJ1-5,TRBV27
ASSAGGGPPDTQY,TRBJ2-3,TRBV9
ASGGADQPQH,TRBJ1-5,TRBV2
ASSVNGVYDEQF,TRBJ2-1,TRBV9
ASSPRTFPSGANVLT,TRBJ2-6,TRBV4-2
ASSQEGLSWTEAF,TRBJ1-1,TRBV4-1
ATASGGSSTDTQY,TRBJ2-3,TRBV6-4
SASLGENYGYT,TRBJ1-2,TRBV20-1
ASRGTSGGQNEQF,TRBJ2-1,TRBV2
ASSQFRGSYNEQF,TRBJ2-1,TRBV16
ASTLGGGSTDTQY,TRBJ2-3,TRBV9
AISEGPGTGNEKLF,TRBJ1-4,TRBV10-3
ASSWQVDNPGETQY,TRBJ2-5,TRBV5-6
ASSLGGDPLVEQY,TRBJ2-7,TRBV7-9
ASTPGDGYT,TRBJ1-2,TRBV6-5
ASSSTQGTGELF,TRBJ2-2,TRBV27
ASSDSGLVTDTQY,TRBJ2-3,TRBV6-4
ASSPRGSEAF,TRBJ1-1,TRBV4-1
ASSLEVAGGPRLTGELF,TRBJ2-2,TRBV13
VRSLGGAPRGGDTQY,TRBJ2-3,TRBV7-5
ASSLTASYGYT,TRBJ1-2,TRBV6-5
ASSLTAGGNQPQH,TRBJ1-5,TRBV4-1
ASSQDRPNSPLH,TRBJ1-6,TRBV7-2
ATLSREDEQY,TRBJ2-7,TRBV24-1
ASSFDGPYEQY,TRBJ2-7,TRBV27
ASSLGLRNTIY,TRBJ1-3,TRBV4-3
ASSQEVGAGVDTQY,TRBJ2-3,TRBV4-1
ASSIRQGVDEKLF,TRBJ1-4,TRBV7-9
ASSVDGRTSQPQH,TRBJ1-5,TRBV9
ASSSAGGHADTQY,TRBJ2-3,TRBV5-1
ASSQDQARGADTQY,TRBJ2-3,TRBV4-3
ASTPSTSGGPISGANVLT,TRBJ2-6,TRBV28
ASSEWSGGANYGYT,TRBJ1-2,TRBV2
AISEWKSDRYNSPLH,TRBJ1-6,TRBV10-3
ASSQGMGLSPGGYT,TRBJ1-2,TRBV4-3
ASSLAGAVQETQY,TRBJ2-5,TRBV9